The clone carrying this TCR beta chain was seen more than once but under ten times. The sample originates from a study of blood T cell repertoires in COVID-19. About the study: Specimens from acute and convalescent COVID-19 originated in the United States, Italy and Spain.

V shed 7 bases and J shed 2 bases, with 15 bases lying between them. In germline, CDR1 is LNHDA, CDR2 SQIVND (reference sequence). This CDR3 comprises 14 residues. The method was immunoSEQ multiplex PCR; TCRdb's version includes in-frame clones alone and lacks a portion of them. This sample carries some 70,000 clones, approximately 90% of them seen once, and the ten largest clones take over 9.5%. Participants had their cohort set by participant-reported clinical history. The source is a woman aged 35 to 49 who had recovered from COVID-19. The chain recombines TRBV19 with TRBJ2-7, with a tentative D call TRBD2 (6 bases). The sequenced sample consisted of PBMCs or T cells enriched from blood (not recorded which). The CDR3 nucleotides read TGTGCCAGTACCACGCGGGACGGCCCCTACGAGCAGTACTTC. Its translation is CASTTRDGPYEQYF. Full variable domain (rest looked up from reference TRBV19 and TRBJ2-7): DGGITQSPKYLFRKEGQNVTLSCEQNLNHDAMYWYRQDPGQGLRLIYYSQIVNDFQKGDIAEGYSVSREKKESFPLTVTSAQKNPTAFYLCASTTRDGPYEQYFGPGTRLTVT.